The 14 T cell receptor beta chains below come from one sample, sequenced in a study of blood T cell repertoires in COVID-19. Sequencing was performed with immunoSEQ multiplex PCR; in TCRdb, only in-frame clones are kept and a portion is missing. The sample holds around 260,000 clones; about 86% are singletons and the top ten take about 2%. Sequenced material: peripheral blood. The receptors were gathered from a man between 25 and 39 years old with active or convalescent COVID-19.

The chain recombines TRBV7-9 with TRBJ2-5, with D hard to call. CDR1 and CDR2 (germline): SEHNR, FQNEAQ (reference sequence). Between the trimmed V and J ends, which lost 2 bases and 0 bases, there was a span of 4 bases. This CDR3 region has 13 residues. The CDR3, as DNA: TGTGCCAGCAGCTTAAATAACCAAGAGACCCAGTACTTC. It is translated as CASSLNNQETQYF.

This rearrangement joins TRBV27 to TRBJ2-7; 7 bases align to TRBD2. This CDR3 contains 16 residues. From germline, CDR1 is MNHEY and CDR2 SMNVEV (reference sequence). The V gene end was trimmed by 2 bases and the J gene end by 3 bases; junction bases not matched to a gene: 10. The chain's CDR3 is CASSLTGEGLSYEQYF. CDR3 nucleotide sequence: TGTGCCAGCAGTTTAACGGGGGAGGGCTTAAGCTACGAGCAGTACTTC.

The J gene is TRBJ1-1, the V gene TRBV5-4; 7 bases match TRBD1. V lost 4 bases to trimming and J lost 0 bases; unmatched junction nucleotides: 6. Germline CDR1 is SGHNT and CDR2 is YYREEE (reference sequence). The CDR3 extends over 15 amino acids. CDR3 in amino acids: CASSPKTGMNTEAFF. The CDR3 DNA reads as TGTGCCAGCAGCCCAAAGACAGGGATGAACACTGAAGCTTTCTTT.

V and J are TRBV9 and TRBJ2-3; 13 nucleotides agree with TRBD2. V was clipped by 5 bases and J by 5 bases; unmatched bases: 5. The CDR3 runs to 15 residues. Per germline, CDR1 SGDLS and CDR2 YYNGEE. The CDR3 sequence is CASSTSGGAQDTQYF. The DNA of the CDR3 is TGTGCCAGCAGTACTAGCGGGGGGGCCCAAGATACGCAGTATTTT.

The chain employs TRBV5-6 and TRBJ1-1; a possible D gene is TRBD1 (5 bases). Germline V gene sequence: CDR1 SGHDT, CDR2 YYEEEE. The CDR3 runs 14 residues. V dropped 0 bases and J dropped 4 bases, with 10 bases sitting between them. Written as DNA, the CDR3 is TGTGCCAGCAGCTTGGGACAGCTACGCACTGAAGCTTTCTTT. As protein: CASSLGQLRTEAFF.

A remark on this clone: At one end the junction does not follow the germline gene, possibly because of a read error. The chain couples TRBV12-3 or TRBV12-4 to TRBJ2-1; no firm D call. CDR3 length: 13 amino acids. CDR3 residues: CASSLSSDNEQFF. The CDR3 DNA sequence: TGTGCCAGCAGTTTGTCCTCCGACAATGAGCAGTTCTTC.

In its sample, this clone was seen a few times. The rearrangement joins TRBV7-6 to TRBJ2-4; TRBD2 matches at 15 bases. V was pared by 5 bases and J by 0 bases, with 5 bases of the junction left unmatched. Germline CDR1 and CDR2: SGHVS and FNYEAQ. The CDR3 totals 18 residues. CDR3 nucleotides: TGTGCCAGCAGCCCAGGGACTAGCGGGGGGTTAGCCAAAAACATTCAGTACTTC. Its translation is CASSPGTSGGLAKNIQYF.

The rearrangement joins TRBV6-2 or TRBV6-3 to TRBJ1-5; TRBD1 is a possible D gene (5 bases). V was trimmed by 4 bases and J by 0 bases, leaving 16 bases between them. This CDR3 is built from 17 residues. Germline values: CDR1 MNHEY, CDR2 SVGEGT. The CDR3 sequence: CASSSERGHPSNQPQHF. Here the CDR3 DNA reads TGTGCCAGCAGTTCAGAACGTGGACACCCTAGCAATCAGCCCCAGCATTTT.

The gene calls are TRBV6-6 and TRBJ1-5; TRBD1 aligns across 9 bases. The CDR3 spans 14 residues. J lost 9 bases, V lost 5 bases, and 8 bases had no gene match. The V gene's germline CDR1 is MNHNY and CDR2 SVGAGI (reference sequence). The CDR3 protein is CASSTTGGGGPQHF. CDR3 DNA: TGTGCCAGCAGTACGACAGGGGGTGGAGGGCCCCAGCATTTT.

The chain links TRBV11-2 to TRBJ1-2; the match to TRBD1 covers 8 bases. CDR1 and CDR2 from the germline V gene are SGHAT and FQNNGV. This CDR3 has 15 residues. J was trimmed by 4 bases and V by 2 bases; bases with no gene match: 6. The CDR3 loop reads CASSLTAGGGYGYTF. CDR3 sequence (DNA): TGTGCCAGCAGCTTAACGGCAGGGGGCGGCTATGGCTACACCTTC.

The chain couples TRBV7-8 to TRBJ2-7, with TRBD1 identical over 7 bases. The CDR3 contains 18 residues. J was trimmed by 2 bases and V by 1 base; bases with no gene match: 14. CDR1 and CDR2 (germline): SGHVS, FQNEAQ. The chain's CDR3 is CASSLVLDPQGRTYEQYF. The DNA for the CDR3 is TGTGCCAGCAGCTTAGTTCTCGATCCACAGGGGAGAACCTACGAGCAGTACTTC.

The J gene is TRBJ2-1, the V gene TRBV6-5, with 16 bases aligning to TRBD2. Germline lookup yields CDR1 MNHEY and CDR2 SVGAGI. The CDR3 loop spans 15 amino acids. J lost 9 bases, V lost 6 bases, and 5 bases had no gene match. In DNA form, the CDR3 reads TGTGCCAGCAGGGGACTAGCGGGGGGGATAGGTGAGCAGTTCTTC. This gives the protein CASRGLAGGIGEQFF.

This clone was detected a few times. J is TRBJ1-2 and V is TRBV6-5; 8 positions agree with TRBD1. This CDR3 is 15 amino acids long. The germline gives CDR1 MNHEY, CDR2 SVGAGI. The junction had 6 bases not matched to a gene; V was cut back by 6 bases and J by 0 bases. The CDR3, as DNA: TGTGCCAGCAGATCAGGACAGGGAGCTAACTATGGCTACACCTTC. This encodes CASRSGQGANYGYTF.

This chain uses TRBV5-4 with TRBJ1-6; TRBD1 aligns across 10 bases. The CDR3 totals 16 residues. V was clipped by 5 bases and J by 7 bases; unmatched bases: 9. From germline, CDR1 is SGHNT and CDR2 YYREEE (reference sequence). In nucleotides, the CDR3 is TGTGCCAGCAGTGACCGGGACAGGGGATGGAATTCACCCCTCCACTTT. It codes for CASSDRDRGWNSPLHF. The full variable domain, in which reference TRBV5-4 and TRBJ1-6 provide the parts outside the CDR3, is ETGVTQSPTHLIKTRGQQVTLRCSSQSGHNTVSWYQQALGQGPQFIFQYYREEENGRGNFPPRFSGLQFPNYSSELNVNALELDDSALYLCASSDRDRGWNSPLHFGNGTRLTVT.